This entry describes one TCR beta chain. Trimming took 2 bases from V and 5 from J, leaving 12 bases between them. Germline CDR1 and CDR2: SGHTA and FQGNSA. This CDR3 region has 14 residues. The sample belongs to a study of blood T cell repertoires in COVID-19. At the level of the study: The analysed material was cDNA or gDNA that came from T cells, B-cell-depleted T cells, or PBMCs.

Per the original data handling: From reference gene primer amplification, estimates of nucleated cell counts were derived. The method was immunoSEQ multiplex PCR; TCRdb's version includes in-frame clones alone and lacks a portion of them. V and J calls plus clone size are reproduced from that table; the DNA served to infer D and trimming. The sample comprises 40,000 or so clones, 85% to 90% of which are singletons, and roughly 3.1% rests with the top ten. This clonotype was obtained from a man aged 50 to 59 with active COVID-19. The chain joins TRBV7-2 to TRBJ2-5; D is possibly TRBD1 (5 bases). Sample: peripheral blood. The CDR3 nucleotides read TGTGCCAGCAGCTTATCAGGGTTTGAGGAGACCCAGTACTTC. Amino acids: CASSLSGFEETQYF.